This TCR beta chain originates from a study of blood T cells in healthy people across ages. Together with a sample-barcoded 5' primer, a J-beta primer mix was included in a second PCR lasting 7 to 11 cycles. From the 5' RACE reads, TCRdb called clonotypes with MiXCR, one entry per CDR3 protein. The sample shows fewer than 1,000,000 distinct CDR3 sequences, 46% of them seen only once. Germline V gene lookup returns CDR1 MNHEY and CDR2 SMNVEV (reference sequence). The CDR3 consists of 13 residues. V trimming: 7 bases; J trimming: 12 bases; junction bases outside the gene matches: 6. Sequencing input: blood. This clonotype was obtained from an elderly man in good health. The chain uses TRBV27 and TRBJ1-6, with 10 positions matching TRBD1. DNA of the CDR3: TGTGCCAGCACCCTGGGACAGGGGTTACCCCTCCACTTT. It yields the protein CASTLGQGLPLHF.